The sequence of this TCR beta chain was determined in a study of blood T cell repertoires in COVID-19. Clones were read by immunoSEQ multiplex PCR, and TCRdb kept only the in-frame ones, dropping some. The sample contains about half a million clones, approximately 85% of which appear only once. Germline CDR1 and CDR2: MGHRA and YSYEKL. This CDR3 spans 16 amino acids. Trimming cost V 0 bases and J 4 bases, with 15 bases left between them. This clone was seen a handful of times. The TCR comes from a human donor in a cohort sampled during active COVID-19. The rearrangement joins TRBV4-1 to TRBJ1-2, with D possibly being TRBD1 (6 bases). Input material: peripheral blood. The CDR3 nucleotides read TGCGCCAGCAGCCAAGATTCCGGCAGGGGCGCCTATGGCTACACCTTC. Encoded protein: CASSQDSGRGAYGYTF.